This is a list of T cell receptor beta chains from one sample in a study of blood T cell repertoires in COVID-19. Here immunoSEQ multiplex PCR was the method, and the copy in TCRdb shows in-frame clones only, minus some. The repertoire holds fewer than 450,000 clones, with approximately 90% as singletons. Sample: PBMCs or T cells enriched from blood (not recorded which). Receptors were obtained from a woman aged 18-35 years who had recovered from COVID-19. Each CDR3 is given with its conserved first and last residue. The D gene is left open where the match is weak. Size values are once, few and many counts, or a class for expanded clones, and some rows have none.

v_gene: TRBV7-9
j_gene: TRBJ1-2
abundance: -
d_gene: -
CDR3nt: TGTGCCAGCAGCTTAGGATTACTTCGGCAGGTTCCTAACTATGGCTACACCTTC
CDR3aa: CASSLGLLRQVPNYGYTF

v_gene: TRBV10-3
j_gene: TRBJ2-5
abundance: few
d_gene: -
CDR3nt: TGTGCCGTCTTAGGTAGCGGCCTACAAGAGACCCAGTACTTC
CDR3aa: CAVLGSGLQETQYF

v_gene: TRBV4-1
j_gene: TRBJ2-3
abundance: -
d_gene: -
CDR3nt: TGCGCCAGCAGCCAAGACCCGGGGGGCACAGATACGCAGTATTTT
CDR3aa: CASSQDPGGTDTQYF

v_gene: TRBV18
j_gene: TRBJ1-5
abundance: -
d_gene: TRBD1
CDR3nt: TGTGCCAGCTCACTACAGGGGCTTCAGCCCCAGCATTTT
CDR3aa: CASSLQGLQPQHF

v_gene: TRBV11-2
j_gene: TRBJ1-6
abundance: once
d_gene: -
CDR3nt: TGTGCCAGCAGCGTTCGACCGAGGGGGTCACCCCTCCACTTT
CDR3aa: CASSVRPRGSPLHF

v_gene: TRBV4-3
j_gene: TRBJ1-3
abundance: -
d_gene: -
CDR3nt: TGCGCCAGCAGCCAAGATAAGGACAGTCTCTCTGGAAACACCATATATTTT
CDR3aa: CASSQDKDSLSGNTIYF

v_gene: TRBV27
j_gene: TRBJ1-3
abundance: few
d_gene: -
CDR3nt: TGTGCCAGCAGTTTCGAGGGTAGGTTATCAGGAAACACCATATATTTT
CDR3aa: CASSFEGRLSGNTIYF

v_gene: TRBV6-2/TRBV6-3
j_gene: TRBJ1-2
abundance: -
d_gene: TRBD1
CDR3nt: TGTGCCAGCAGTTACCCACCGACAGGGAACTATGGCTACACCTTC
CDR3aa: CASSYPPTGNYGYTF

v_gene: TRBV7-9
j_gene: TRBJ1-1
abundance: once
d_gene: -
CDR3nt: TGTGCCAGCAGCTCCAGGGAAGCAATGACTGAAGCTTTCTTT
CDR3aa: CASSSREAMTEAFF

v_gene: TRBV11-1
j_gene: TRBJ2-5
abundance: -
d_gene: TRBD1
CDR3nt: TGTGCCAGCAGCTTGGAAGGGACAGGGGCCCAAGAGACCCAGTACTTC
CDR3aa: CASSLEGTGAQETQYF

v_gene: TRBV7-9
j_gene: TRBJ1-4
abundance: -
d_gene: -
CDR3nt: TGTGCCAGCAGCTTACGCACGGGGATTAATGAAAAACTGTTTTTT
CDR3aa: CASSLRTGINEKLFF

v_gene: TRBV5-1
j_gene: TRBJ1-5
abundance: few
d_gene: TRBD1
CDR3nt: TGCGCCAGCAGCTTGGACAGGGGAAGCAATCAGCCCCAGCATTTT
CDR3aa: CASSLDRGSNQPQHF

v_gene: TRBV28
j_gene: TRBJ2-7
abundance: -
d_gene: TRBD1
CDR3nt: TGTGCCAGCAGCTCCGGACAGGACGACGAGCAGTACTTC
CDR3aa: CASSSGQDDEQYF

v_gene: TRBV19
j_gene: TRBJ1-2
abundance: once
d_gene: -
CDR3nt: TGTGCCAGTACCCGGGGCTATGGCTACACCTTC
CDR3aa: CASTRGYGYTF

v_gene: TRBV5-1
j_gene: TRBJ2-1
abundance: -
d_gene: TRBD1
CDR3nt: TGCGCCAGCAGTTACGGGACAGGGGACTACAATGAGCAGTTCTTC
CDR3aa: CASSYGTGDYNEQFF

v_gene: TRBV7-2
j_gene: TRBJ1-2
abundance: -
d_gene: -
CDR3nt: TGTGCCAGCAGCTTAGACAGGGCCTATGGCTACACCTTC
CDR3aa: CASSLDRAYGYTF

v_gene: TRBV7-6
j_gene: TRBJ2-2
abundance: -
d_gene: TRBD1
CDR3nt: TGTGCCAGCAGTCAAAACCAGGGGGACACCGGGGAGCTGTTTTTT
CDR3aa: CASSQNQGDTGELFF

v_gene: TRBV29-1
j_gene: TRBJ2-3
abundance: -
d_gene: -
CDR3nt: TGCAGCGGGAGACGAGATACGCAGTATTTT
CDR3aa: CSGRRDTQYF

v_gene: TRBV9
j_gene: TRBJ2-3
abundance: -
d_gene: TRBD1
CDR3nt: TGTGCCAGCAGCGTAACCACGGGACAGGGTCTTTTCACAGATACGCAGTATTTT
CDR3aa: CASSVTTGQGLFTDTQYF

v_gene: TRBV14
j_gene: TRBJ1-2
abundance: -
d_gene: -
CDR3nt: TGTGCCAGCACCGGATTGCAGGGTTTTGGCTACACCTTC
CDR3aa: CASTGLQGFGYTF

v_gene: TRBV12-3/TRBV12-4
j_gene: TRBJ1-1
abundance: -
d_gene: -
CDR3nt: TGTGCCACCTGGGCGAGCCTGAACACTGAAGCTTTCTTT
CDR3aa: CATWASLNTEAFF

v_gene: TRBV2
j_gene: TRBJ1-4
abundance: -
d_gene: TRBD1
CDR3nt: TGTGCCAGCAGACTTCCCCGCCCGGGACAGGGGGCTAATGAAAAACTGTTTTTT
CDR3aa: CASRLPRPGQGANEKLFF